The clone carrying this T cell receptor (beta chain) was seen just once. Germline CDR1 reads MDHEN; CDR2 reads SYDVKM. V lost 6 bases, J lost 3 bases, and 15 bases lay in between. The CDR3 is 14 amino acids. The data derive from a study of CD8 T cells in ankylosing spondylitis. Each CDR3 protein gets one entry after TCRdb re-called the 5' RACE reads with MiXCR. Of fewer than 250,000 distinct CDR3 sequences listed, over 30% were seen once; the top ten hold 4% to 5.5%. The sample was blood, either unsorted or a sorted T cell fraction (not recorded which). The chain carries TRBV28 and TRBJ2-7, with D perhaps matching TRBD2 (6 bases). The sequence was collected from a male donor with ankylosing spondylitis or in good health (not recorded which). In DNA form, the CDR3 reads TGTGCCAGCAGCACCGGGGGTACCTTCTACGAGCAGTACTTC. Encoded protein: CASSTGGTFYEQYF.